The subject of this entry is one T cell receptor (beta chain). These data belong to a study of blood T cell repertoires in COVID-19. About the research overall: From the United States, Italy and Spain came samples of acute and convalescent COVID-19. Nucleic acid was either cDNA or gDNA, and it came from T cells, B-cell-depleted T cells, or PBMCs.

In the authors' methods: Nucleated cell number was recorded as an estimate derived from reference gene primer amplification. TCRdb's table, derived via immunoSEQ multiplex PCR, lists solely in-frame clones and lacks some. V, J and clone size derive from that table, while D and trimming were established from the DNA sequence. The sample has over 95,000 clones, about 88% seen once. In germline, CDR1 is KGHSH, CDR2 LQKENI. V lost 4 bases to trimming and J lost 0 bases; unmatched junction nucleotides: 9. The CDR3 consists of 17 residues. The sequenced sample was peripheral blood. V gene TRBV18 combines with J gene TRBJ1-3; 7 positions match TRBD1. This clonotype was sampled from a middle-aged man with acute or convalescent COVID-19. In DNA form, the CDR3 reads TGTGCCAGCTCACTTCAGACGGGACAGAGCTCTGGAAACACCATATATTTT. Translated: CASSLQTGQSSGNTIYF.